This entry lists 2 T cell receptor beta chains sequenced from one sample in a study of cytomegalovirus exposure and HLA in healthy donors. The PCR ran on 60 Vbeta and 13 Jbeta primers. TCRdb keeps only in-frame clones here, not all; method: immunoSEQ multiplex PCR. The sample holds 150,000 to 200,000 clones; about 10% are singletons and the top ten take less than 1.5%. Sample: PBMCs. All receptors derive from a woman aged 25 to 39 in good health and CMV-seropositive.

The chain has TRBV5-1 and TRBJ2-7; TRBD2 matches at 11 bases. J gave up 2 bases and V 4 bases, and 2 bases lay outside the gene matches. The CDR3 spans 14 residues. Per the germline V gene, CDR1 is SGHRS and CDR2 is YFSETQ. The CDR3: CASSTSGSAYEQYF. In DNA form, the CDR3 reads TGCGCCAGCAGCACTAGCGGGAGTGCCTACGAGCAGTACTTC. Full variable domain (missing parts from reference TRBV5-1 and TRBJ2-7): KAGVTQTPRYLIKTRGQQVTLSCSPISGHRSVSWYQQTPGQGLQFLFEYFSETQRNKGNFPGRFSGRQFSNSRSEMNVSTLELGDSALYLCASSTSGSAYEQYFGPGTRLTVT.

This clone was seen only a few times. Mismatch with germline at one junction end may stem from a read error. Other nucleotide sequences in the sample specify the same CDR3. The chain uses TRBV5-1 and TRBJ1-4; weak D call: TRBD1 (5 bases). Germline loops: CDR1 SGHRS, CDR2 YFSETQ. This CDR3 comprises 16 residues. The chain's CDR3 is CASSLEGPATNEKLFF. For the CDR3, the DNA is TGCGCCAGCAGCTTGGAGGGGCCTGCAACTAATGAAAAGCTGTTTTTT.